Following are 13 T cell receptor beta chains from one sample sequenced in a study of cytomegalovirus exposure and HLA in healthy donors. PCR used 60 Vbeta primers and 13 Jbeta primers. The repertoire was sequenced with immunoSEQ multiplex PCR; TCRdb's copy has only in-frame clones and lacks some. This sample lists about 46,000 clones; its ten largest clones have under 1.3%. The source material was PBMCs. The receptors were sampled from a woman in her forties in good health and CMV-seronegative.

The CDR3 DNA reads as TGTGCCAGTAGTTCTCTAGCGGGAGTGTACGAGCAGTACTTC. As protein: CASSSLAGVYEQYF. V usage is TRBV19 and J usage is TRBJ2-7; TRBD2 matches at 10 bases. The CDR3 spans 14 residues. Germline V gives CDR1 LNHDA, CDR2 SQIVND (reference sequence). J gave up 4 bases and V 5 bases, and 5 bases lay outside the gene matches.

The genes are TRBV5-1 and TRBJ1-1, with TRBD1 as a possible D gene (5 bases). Germline V gene lookup returns CDR1 SGHRS and CDR2 YFSETQ. V lost 0 bases and J lost 1, with 7 bases in between. This CDR3 has 14 amino acids. CDR3 sequence reads: CASSLVGGNTEAFF. CDR3 DNA: TGCGCCAGCAGCTTGGTGGGGGGGAACACTGAAGCTTTCTTT.

The rearrangement joins TRBV19 to TRBJ2-2; 10 bases are a match to TRBD1. The CDR3 runs 16 residues. Germline V CDR1 and CDR2: LNHDA, SQIVND (reference sequence). V lost 5 bases to trimming and J lost 7 bases; unmatched junction nucleotides: 10. The CDR3 region is CASSPVLTGGIGELFF. The DNA of the CDR3 is TGTGCCAGTAGTCCTGTTTTGACAGGGGGCATCGGGGAGCTGTTTTTT.

This chain uses TRBV9 with TRBJ1-2; D might be TRBD1 (6 bases). Trimming took off 4 bases at V and 8 bases at J, with 18 bases between the two ends. The CDR3 has 14 amino acids. Germline V gives CDR1 SGDLS, CDR2 YYNGEE. The CDR3 loop is CASSLEPGVGGYTF. Written as DNA, the CDR3 is TGTGCCAGCAGCCTCGAGCCAGGGGTAGGCGGCTACACCTTC.

This rearrangement joins TRBV6-1 to TRBJ1-2; 7 bases map to TRBD1. The germline gives CDR1 MNHNS, CDR2 SASEGT. Trimming removed 7 bases from V and 4 bases from J; junction bases left unmatched: 6. This CDR3 is 13 amino acids long. The CDR3 spells CASIPTGTYGYTF. The CDR3 DNA is TGTGCCAGCATTCCGACAGGGACCTATGGCTACACCTTC.

The chain uses TRBV5-1 and TRBJ2-3, with 7 nucleotides matching TRBD2. This CDR3 contains 14 residues. With 4 bases clipped from V and 6 bases from J, the junction kept 8 bases outside the gene matches. Germline CDR1 SGHRS, CDR2 YFSETQ. The CDR3 bases are TGCGCCAGCAGCGAAGGGCGGCGGGAGGATACGCAGTATTTT. Protein product: CASSEGRREDTQYF. Full variable domain (rest looked up from reference TRBV5-1 and TRBJ2-3): KAGVTQTPRYLIKTRGQQVTLSCSPISGHRSVSWYQQTPGQGLQFLFEYFSETQRNKGNFPGRFSGRQFSNSRSEMNVSTLELGDSALYLCASSEGRREDTQYFGPGTRLTVL.

V usage is TRBV6-6 and J usage is TRBJ2-7; D may be TRBD1 (5 bases). The V gene's germline CDR1 is MNHNY and CDR2 SVGAGI (reference sequence). With 5 bases removed from V and 2 bases from J, the gap between germline ends came to 13 bases. The CDR3 has 14 amino acids. The chain's CDR3 is CASSDRTLTYEQYF. Written as DNA, the CDR3 is TGTGCCAGCAGTGACCGGACACTCACCTACGAGCAGTACTTC.

The rearrangement links TRBV7-9 to TRBJ1-1; TRBD1 matches 7 bases. The trim removed 5 bases at V and 7 bases at J, leaving 4 bases unmatched. Germline V gene lookup returns CDR1 SEHNR and CDR2 FQNEAQ (reference sequence). The CDR3 is made up of 12 amino acids. Here the CDR3 DNA reads TGTGCCAGCAGCCAAAACAGGGGTGAAGCTTTCTTT. Translating gives CASSQNRGEAFF. Supplemented by reference TRBV7-9 and TRBJ1-1, the full variable domain reads DTGVSQNPRHKITKRGQNVTFRCDPISEHNRLYWYRQTLGQGPEFLTYFQNEAQLEKSRLLSDRFSAERPKGSFSTLEIQRTEQGDSAMYLCASSQNRGEAFFGQGTRLTVV.

The V and J genes are TRBV9 and TRBJ2-2, with D possibly TRBD1 on 5 matching bases. This CDR3 comprises 14 residues. Looked up from germline, CDR1 is SGDLS and CDR2 is YYNGEE. Trimming stripped 6 bases from V and 2 bases from J, with 11 bases between. The CDR3 reads CASTREINTGELFF. CDR3 in DNA: TGTGCCAGCACCAGGGAAATTAACACCGGGGAGCTGTTTTTT. Using reference TRBV9 and TRBJ2-2 for the parts outside the CDR3, the full variable domain is DSGVTQTPKHLITATGQRVTLRCSPRSGDLSVYWYQQSLDQGLQFLIQYYNGEERAKGNILERFSAQQFPDLHSELNLSSLELGDSALYFCASTREINTGELFFGEGSRLTVL.

V is TRBV5-4 and J is TRBJ2-3; D ambiguous. The CDR3 has 12 amino acids. Trimming took off 5 bases at V and 3 bases at J, with 7 bases between the two ends. Germline V lookup: CDR1 SGHNT, CDR2 YYREEE (reference sequence). The chain's CDR3 is CASSLSTDTQYF. The CDR3 DNA sequence: TGTGCCAGCAGTTTATCTACAGATACGCAGTATTTT. The full variable domain, rest sourced from reference TRBV5-4 and TRBJ2-3, is ETGVTQSPTHLIKTRGQQVTLRCSSQSGHNTVSWYQQALGQGPQFIFQYYREEENGRGNFPPRFSGLQFPNYSSELNVNALELDDSALYLCASSLSTDTQYFGPGTRLTVL.

V usage is TRBV18 and J usage is TRBJ1-4, with no clear D. Germline CDR1 and CDR2: KGHSH and LQKENI. This CDR3 is built from 13 residues. Trimming removed 2 bases at V and 7 bases at J, with 8 bases between. The CDR3 spells CASSPSGIEKLFF. CDR3 nucleotides: TGTGCCAGCTCACCAAGCGGTATTGAAAAACTGTTTTTT. Full variable domain (outside the CDR3, taken from reference TRBV18 and TRBJ1-4): NAGVMQNPRHLVRRRGQEARLRCSPMKGHSHVYWYRQLPEEGLKFMVYLQKENIIDESGMPKERFSAEFPKEGPSILRIQQVVRGDSAAYFCASSPSGIEKLFFGSGTQLSVL.

The CDR3 here is CASSPRAGGDTQYF. In DNA, the CDR3 is TGCGCCAGCAGCCCCCGCGCCGGGGGAGATACGCAGTATTTT. The chain links TRBV4-3 to TRBJ2-3, with D maybe TRBD2 (6 bases). V lost 4 bases and J lost 5, with 13 bases in between. The CDR3 has 14 residues. Germline CDR1 and CDR2: LGHNA and YSLEER.

This chain links TRBV4-2 with TRBJ1-4, with TRBD1 matching over 8 bases. Germline loops: CDR1 LGHNA, CDR2 YNFKEQ. V shed 2 bases and J 8 bases; nucleotides not matched to a gene: 7. There are 15 residues in the CDR3. CDR3 DNA: TGTGCCAGCAGCCAACCGGACAGGGTAGGCGAAAAACTGTTTTTT. This gives the protein CASSQPDRVGEKLFF.